This TCR beta chain was identified during a study of cytomegalovirus exposure and HLA in healthy donors (dated 2017 in TCRdb). Study-level background: The 650 to 800 repertoires of the first cohort and the roughly 110 validation repertoires were produced on the same platform, according to a later analysis. The study aimed to test whether cataloging public T cell receptors could reveal signatures of past pathogen exposure. To predict cytomegalovirus infection status, the study brought together high-throughput TCR immunosequencing, statistical association of individual TCRs with disease status, and machine learning. Besides the first cohort of hundreds of subjects, a separate validation cohort made up of 95 to 150 different subjects was used. What the research found in general, with its limitations: A total of about 150 TCR beta chains were listed by the study as associated with cytomegalovirus. In vitro tests confirmed that three of the cytomegalovirus-associated TCR beta chains recognize cytomegalovirus antigens. The authors suggested that the approach could potentially be extended to other disease states and immunological phenotypes. Cytomegalovirus status was reported to be diagnosed by the classifier with high specificity and sensitivity in both the original and validation cohorts. Most TCR sequences were observed very rarely across donors, whereas some public TCRs were present in many individuals. A later analysis found that TCRs clustered in the first cohort also tended to co-occur in the roughly 120 validation repertoires, with roughly 95% of cluster scores above 0. A later analysis lacked HLA typing for the validation cohort, so it scored co-occurrence in that cohort across all 110 or so repertoires.

The library relied on the immunoSEQ multiplex PCR assay. As for how the authors treated the data: A statistical classification framework was developed to diagnose cytomegalovirus status using the catalog of TCR beta chain sequences. In its TCRdb copy, this immuneACCESS table keeps in-frame sequences only and misses some clones. Where compared with another copy, unresolved V genes explain less than half of these, and the others have no known cause. For V, J and clone size, that table is used; D and trimming come from the DNA. Across this sample there are approximately 70,000 clones, with roughly 94% seen only once. The ten largest clones take up about 0.6% of the sample. Trimming takes 4 bases from V and 2 bases from J, and the germline ends sit 12 bases apart. Via the germline V gene, CDR1 is SGDLS and CDR2 YYNGEE. From the cysteine up to the phenylalanine, the CDR3 has a length of 14 residues. CDR3 DNA only is kept here, 42 bases in frame from base 1.

On this clone itself: Which antigen it targets is not known. The record has no base qualities; no much larger clone is one base away.

Separate from the approximately 690-subject first cohort, the validation cohort of 90 to 150 subjects was the group to which the donors belonged. This TCR was recovered from a woman younger than 35 in good health and CMV-seronegative. The chain couples TRBV9 to TRBJ1-1, with a tentative D gene TRBD1 over 6 matching bases. The sequencing sample was made of PBMCs. The CDR3 loop reads CASSPRQANTEAFF. The DNA reads TGTGCCAGCAGCCCCCGACAGGCCAACACTGAAGCTTTCTTT.